The 27 T cell receptor beta chains below come from one sample, sequenced in a study of cytomegalovirus exposure and HLA in healthy donors. PCR employed 60 Vbeta and 13 Jbeta primers. The repertoire was sequenced with immunoSEQ multiplex PCR; TCRdb's copy has only in-frame clones and lacks some. The repertoire has more than 150,000 clones, roughly four fifths of them found once; the top ten carry about 0.84%. The sample comprised PBMCs. These receptors were taken from a woman under 30 in good health and CMV-seronegative.

The DNA of the CDR3 is TGCAGCGTTGAACTGGGGGCGGTCGAGCAGTACTTC. This translates into CSVELGAVEQYF. The chain combines TRBV29-1 with TRBJ2-7; tentatively, D is TRBD1 (6 bases). The CDR3 is 12 amino acids. The germline V and J ends were trimmed by 2 bases and 6 bases, with 11 bases remaining between them. In germline, CDR1 is SQVTM, CDR2 ANQGSEA.

This chain connects TRBV7-3 to TRBJ2-1; D is unresolved. Germline CDR1 SGHTA, CDR2 FQGTGA. The CDR3 is 16 residues long. Trimming cost V 1 base and J 6 bases, with 16 bases left between them. The DNA for the CDR3 is TGTGCCAGCAGCTTAAGCCCTAACCTCGTTCGCAATGAGCAGTTCTTC. Translating it yields CASSLSPNLVRNEQFF.

J is TRBJ2-2 and V is TRBV5-1, with 7 bases fitting TRBD1. The CDR3 spans 15 residues. V shed 0 bases and J 4 bases; nucleotides not matched to a gene: 3. Germline CDR1 and CDR2: SGHRS and YFSETQ. CDR3 sequence (DNA): TGCGCCAGCAGCTTGGGGGGACAGATCACCGGGGAGCTGTTTTTT. Protein sequence: CASSLGGQITGELFF.

The J gene is TRBJ2-2, the V gene TRBV10-3; 7 bases are shared with TRBD2. The J segment lost 3 bases and the V segment lost 4 bases, leaving 5 bases of the junction unmatched. Per the germline V gene, CDR1 is ENHRY and CDR2 is SYGVKD. This CDR3 has 15 amino acids. The DNA for the CDR3 is TGTGCCATCAGTGCCCCTAGCGGAGACACCGGGGAGCTGTTTTTT. Amino acid sequence: CAISAPSGDTGELFF.

The chain employs TRBV27 and TRBJ1-2, with 9 nucleotides matching TRBD1. This CDR3 is 14 amino acids long. The germline V gene encodes CDR1 MNHEY and CDR2 SMNVEV (reference sequence). J lost 8 bases, V lost 6 bases, and 10 bases had no gene match. As DNA, the CDR3 is TGTGCCAGCAGCCCACAGGGGGCGACTCACGGCTACACCTTC. Protein product: CASSPQGATHGYTF.

The rearrangement uses TRBV18 and TRBJ1-6; D is unclear. Per the germline V gene, CDR1 is KGHSH and CDR2 is LQKENI. The V end lost 6 bases, the J end lost 0 bases, and 9 bases lay between the germline ends. This CDR3 comprises 15 residues. CDR3 protein: CASSTESSYNSPLHF. The CDR3 DNA is TGTGCCAGCTCGACGGAGAGCTCCTATAATTCACCCCTCCACTTT.

The sample holds one count of this clone. V gene TRBV5-1 combines with J gene TRBJ2-2; tentatively, D is TRBD1 (6 bases). Germline CDR1 reads SGHRS; CDR2 reads YFSETQ. The CDR3 extends over 14 amino acids. The V end was cut by 4 bases, the J end by 2 bases, with 9 bases between. CDR3 bases: TGCGCCAGCAGCAAGACAGGCAACACCGGGGAGCTGTTTTTT. Protein sequence: CASSKTGNTGELFF.

The chain joins TRBV6-5 to TRBJ2-1, with a tentative D call TRBD1 (6 bases). Trimming pared 2 bases from V and 10 bases from J, leaving 12 bases between. There are 13 residues in the CDR3. Germline-derived CDR1 and CDR2 are MNHEY and SVGAGI. CDR3 nucleotide sequence: TGTGCCAGCAGTTACGCAGGGGTTCGCGAGCAGTTCTTC. This sequence encodes CASSYAGVREQFF.

The chain carries TRBV9 and TRBJ2-2; TRBD1 agrees at 7 bases. From germline, CDR1 is SGDLS and CDR2 YYNGEE. This CDR3 is 14 amino acids long. The junction had 3 bases not matched to a gene; V was cut back by 6 bases and J by 1 base. CDR3 sequence: CASTGQVNTGELFF. Here the CDR3 DNA reads TGTGCCAGCACCGGACAGGTGAACACCGGGGAGCTGTTTTTT.

The chain couples TRBV11-3 to TRBJ2-1, with D perhaps TRBD2 (6 bases). V gave up 3 bases and J gave up 0 bases, with 9 bases separating them. The CDR3 extends over 15 amino acids. CDR1 is SGHNT, CDR2 YENEEA, per germline. This CDR3 reads CASSFRGSSYNEQFF. The CDR3 bases are TGTGCCAGCAGCTTCCGGGGGAGCTCCTACAATGAGCAGTTCTTC.

The rearrangement joins TRBV29-1 to TRBJ1-1, with a possible D match to TRBD1 (5 bases). The germline CDR1 and CDR2 sequences are SQVTM and ANQGSEA. CDR3 length equals 14 residues. Trimming shortened V by 7 bases and J by 3 bases, and 18 bases separated the two germline ends. The CDR3 sequence: CSGKLRGRDTEAFF. The DNA of the CDR3 is TGCAGCGGAAAGTTAAGGGGCAGGGACACTGAAGCTTTCTTT.

CDR3 amino acids: CTSSQGDSFNEKLFF. The CDR3 nucleotides read TGCACCAGCAGCCAGGGGGACAGCTTTAATGAAAAACTGTTTTTT. The rearrangement joins TRBV1 to TRBJ1-4; the DNA was not compared with TRBD1, the D call given in the table. TRBV1 constitutes a pseudogene. The CDR3 runs 15 residues.

The gene calls are TRBV6-5 and TRBJ2-3, with D uncertain. Trimming shortened V by 8 bases and J by 2 bases, and 11 bases separated the two germline ends. Germline V gene sequence: CDR1 MNHEY, CDR2 SVGAGI. The CDR3 is 13 residues long. The CDR3 spells CASHHSNTDTQYF. The DNA of the CDR3 is TGTGCCAGCCATCACAGCAACACAGATACGCAGTATTTT.

The rearrangement uses TRBV5-1 and TRBJ2-3; D is possibly TRBD2 (6 bases). Deletions cut 3 bases from V and 6 bases from J, with 14 bases between. This CDR3 region has 14 residues. The germline V gene encodes CDR1 SGHRS and CDR2 YFSETQ. CDR3 bases: TGCGCCAGCAGCTCGGGACGGAGGGACGATACGCAGTATTTT. Translating it yields CASSSGRRDDTQYF.

This clone was counted once. This chain connects TRBV28 to TRBJ2-2; D possibly corresponds to TRBD2 (5 bases). V was shortened by 6 bases and J by 6 bases, with 5 bases between the two germline ends. Germline CDR1 MDHEN, CDR2 SYDVKM. CDR3 size: 11 residues. The CDR3 bases are TGTGCCAGCAGGCGGGCCGGGGAGCTGTTTTTT. Residues: CASRRAGELFF.

V usage is TRBV6-1 and J usage is TRBJ2-7; perhaps TRBD2 as D (6 bases). Per germline, CDR1 MNHNS and CDR2 SASEGT. The germline V and J ends were trimmed by 8 bases and 5 bases, with 19 bases remaining between them. The CDR3 is made up of 14 amino acids. Here the CDR3 reads CASGPLRDGDEQYF. In DNA form, the CDR3 reads TGTGCCAGCGGACCTTTGCGGGACGGCGACGAGCAGTACTTC.

The chain couples TRBV7-2 to TRBJ2-5; D remains ambiguous. Trimming shortened V by 5 bases and J by 4 bases, and 17 bases separated the two germline ends. In germline, CDR1 is SGHTA, CDR2 FQGNSA. There are 15 residues in the CDR3. The CDR3 here is CASSLQSSYSETQYF. CDR3 DNA: TGTGCCAGCAGCCTACAATCTAGTTACTCAGAGACCCAGTACTTC.

V and J are TRBV25-1 and TRBJ1-1; 11 bases map to TRBD1. CDR1 and CDR2 from the germline V gene are MGHDK and SYGVNS. The V segment lost 8 bases and the J segment 8 bases; nucleotides outside the gene matches: 13. The CDR3 runs to 15 residues. This chain's CDR3 is CASVKRTGGIVEAFF. The CDR3 DNA follows: TGTGCCAGCGTTAAAAGGACAGGGGGCATCGTGGAAGCTTTCTTT.

The rearrangement joins TRBV2 to TRBJ2-7, with 11 bases fitting TRBD2. Trimming removed 6 bases from V and 1 base from J; junction bases left unmatched: 5. CDR3 length: 15 residues. CDR1 and CDR2 (germline): SNHLY, FYNNEI. This CDR3 reads CASRTTSGASYEQYF. The CDR3 DNA reads TGTGCCAGCAGGACGACTAGCGGGGCTTCCTACGAGCAGTACTTC. The full variable domain, with the rest looked up from reference TRBV2 and TRBJ2-7, is EPEVTQTPSHQVTQMGQEVILRCVPISNHLYFYWYRQILGQKVEFLVSFYNNEISEKSEIFDDQFSVERPDGSNFTLKIRSTKLEDSAMYFCASRTTSGASYEQYFGPGTRLTVT.

This sequence joins TRBV7-9 and TRBJ2-7, with 9 bases fitting TRBD1. V was pared by 1 base and J by 0 bases, with 4 bases of the junction left unmatched. The germline CDR1 and CDR2 sequences are SEHNR and FQNEAQ (reference sequence). The length of the CDR3 is 16 residues. CDR3 nucleotide sequence: TGTGCCAGCAGCTTAGAGTGGACAGGGGACTCCTACGAGCAGTACTTC. It is translated as CASSLEWTGDSYEQYF.

The V and J genes are TRBV27 and TRBJ2-1, with D possibly TRBD2 on 6 matching bases. This CDR3 comprises 16 residues. Trimming left V 4 bases short and J 5 bases short, with 18 bases between. Germline CDR1 and CDR2: MNHEY and SMNVEV (reference sequence). DNA of the CDR3: TGTGCCAGCAGTTACGCCGGGGGAGCGGCAAACAATGAGCAGTTCTTC. It encodes CASSYAGGAANNEQFF.

The gene calls are TRBV5-1 and TRBJ1-2; TRBD1 is a possible D gene (5 bases). V was cut by 5 bases and J by 2 bases, with 7 bases left in between. Germline V gene lookup returns CDR1 SGHRS and CDR2 YFSETQ. The CDR3 is 12 amino acids. The CDR3 reads CASSGGNYGYTF. CDR3 sequence (DNA): TGCGCCAGCAGTGGGGGGAACTATGGCTACACCTTC.

The chain couples TRBV2 to TRBJ2-3; a weak D match, TRBD2 (6 bases). Germline assignment: CDR1 SNHLY and CDR2 FYNNEI. V gave up 3 bases and J gave up 0 bases, with 13 bases separating them. The CDR3 runs 16 residues. In DNA, the CDR3 is TGTGCCAGCAGTGAGCCCAGAGGGAGGAGCACAGATACGCAGTATTTT. This sequence encodes CASSEPRGRSTDTQYF.

On this clone itself: This sample also contains other DNA sequences that code for the same CDR3. V gene TRBV27 combines with J gene TRBJ2-7, with 8 bases matching TRBD1. Germline assignment: CDR1 MNHEY and CDR2 SMNVEV (reference sequence). The trim removed 6 bases at V and 2 bases at J, leaving 6 bases unmatched. The CDR3 spans 14 residues. CDR3 sequence (DNA): TGTGCCAGCAGCCTTGGACAGGGCGCCTACGAGCAGTACTTC. It specifies CASSLGQGAYEQYF.

V and J are TRBV6-1 and TRBJ2-5, with D perhaps TRBD1 (6 bases). V dropped 4 bases and J dropped 5 bases, with 23 bases sitting between them. Germline CDR1 MNHNS, CDR2 SASEGT. This CDR3 is 17 amino acids long. CDR3 nucleotide sequence: TGTGCCAGCAGTGCCACTGTATTGACAGGAGTAGGTGAGACCCAGTACTTC. Protein: CASSATVLTGVGETQYF.

The genes are TRBV2 and TRBJ2-1; TRBD1 matches at 8 bases. The V and J ends lost 6 bases and 0 bases, in that order; junction bases with no gene match: 4. CDR1 and CDR2 (germline): SNHLY, FYNNEI. The CDR3 loop spans 15 amino acids. CDR3 DNA sequence: TGTGCCAGCAGCGCACAGGGGGGCTCCTACAATGAGCAGTTCTTC. It is translated as CASSAQGGSYNEQFF.

The V call is TRBV6-5, the J call TRBJ1-5; D call uncertain. Germline CDR1 reads MNHEY; CDR2 reads SVGAGI. Trimming shortened V by 5 bases and J by 0 bases, and 11 bases separated the two germline ends. This CDR3 comprises 15 residues. As DNA, the CDR3 is TGTGCCAGCAGTGCCAACATGTATAGCAATCAGCCCCAGCATTTT. Translation gives CASSANMYSNQPQHF.